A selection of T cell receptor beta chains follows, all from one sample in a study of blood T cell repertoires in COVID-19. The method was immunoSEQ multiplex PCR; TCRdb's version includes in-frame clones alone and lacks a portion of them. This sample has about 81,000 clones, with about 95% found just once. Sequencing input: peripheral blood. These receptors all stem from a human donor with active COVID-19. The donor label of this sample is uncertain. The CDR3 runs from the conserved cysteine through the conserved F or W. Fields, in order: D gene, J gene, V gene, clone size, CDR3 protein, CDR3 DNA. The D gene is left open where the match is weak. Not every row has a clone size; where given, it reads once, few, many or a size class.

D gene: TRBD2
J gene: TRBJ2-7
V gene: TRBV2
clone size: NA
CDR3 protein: CASSDGGSYEQYF
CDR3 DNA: TGTGCCAGCAGCGACGGGGGGTCCTACGAGCAGTACTTC

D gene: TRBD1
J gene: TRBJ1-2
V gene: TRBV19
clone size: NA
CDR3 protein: CASSPGTGSGYTF
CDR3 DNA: TGTGCCAGTAGCCCCGGGACAGGTAGCGGCTACACCTTC

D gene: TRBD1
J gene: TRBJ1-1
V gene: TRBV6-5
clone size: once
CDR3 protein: CASIPGGHRNTEAFF
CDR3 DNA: TGTGCCAGCATTCCAGGGGGACATCGGAACACTGAAGCTTTCTTT

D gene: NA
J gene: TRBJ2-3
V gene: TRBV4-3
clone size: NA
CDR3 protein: CASSQDYPPGAGSTDTQYF
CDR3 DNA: TGCGCCAGCAGCCAAGATTACCCCCCCGGTGCAGGAAGCACAGATACGCAGTATTTT

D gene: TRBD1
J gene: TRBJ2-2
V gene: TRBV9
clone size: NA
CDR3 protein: CASSPTGQPNTGELFF
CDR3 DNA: TGTGCCAGCAGCCCCACGGGACAGCCGAACACCGGGGAGCTGTTTTTT

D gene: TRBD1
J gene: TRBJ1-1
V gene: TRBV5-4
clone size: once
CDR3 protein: CASSLGQGQVTEAFF
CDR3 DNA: TGTGCCAGCAGCTTGGGACAGGGGCAGGTCACTGAAGCTTTCTTT

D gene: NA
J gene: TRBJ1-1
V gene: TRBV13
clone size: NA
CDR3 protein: CASSLQVEAFF
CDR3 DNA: TGTGCCAGCAGCCTACAGGTTGAAGCTTTCTTT

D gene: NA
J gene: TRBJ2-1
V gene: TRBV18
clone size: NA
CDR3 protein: CASSRSQGGEQFF
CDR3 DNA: TGTGCCAGCTCACGGTCCCAGGGTGGTGAGCAGTTCTTC

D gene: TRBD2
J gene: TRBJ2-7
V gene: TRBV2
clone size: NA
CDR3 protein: CAKGGSGTREQYF
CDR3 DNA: TGTGCCAAAGGGGGATCCGGGACTAGGGAGCAGTACTTC

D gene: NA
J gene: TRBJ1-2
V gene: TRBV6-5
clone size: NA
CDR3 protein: CASSLRGGLNYGYTF
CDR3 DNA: TGTGCCAGCAGCCTCCGGGGAGGCCTTAACTATGGCTACACCTTC

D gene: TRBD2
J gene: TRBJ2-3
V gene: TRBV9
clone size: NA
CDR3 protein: CASSVALAGGPFPDTQYF
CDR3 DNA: TGTGCCAGCAGCGTAGCACTAGCGGGGGGGCCGTTTCCAGATACGCAGTATTTT

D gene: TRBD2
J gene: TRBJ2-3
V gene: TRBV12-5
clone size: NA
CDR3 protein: CASGLSRGGDTQYF
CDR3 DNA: TGTGCTAGTGGTTTGTCCCGCGGGGGGGATACGCAGTATTTT

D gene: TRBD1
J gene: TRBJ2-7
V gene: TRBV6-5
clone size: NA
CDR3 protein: CASSPGTGSYEQYF
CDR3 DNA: TGTGCCAGCAGTCCGGGGACAGGTTCATACGAGCAGTACTTC

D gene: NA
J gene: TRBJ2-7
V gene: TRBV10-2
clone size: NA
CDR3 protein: CASSESESGPQYF
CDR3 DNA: TGCGCCAGCAGTGAGTCGGAGTCCGGCCCGCAGTACTTC

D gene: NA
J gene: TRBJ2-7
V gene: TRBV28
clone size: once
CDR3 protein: CASSLSFSGANEQYF
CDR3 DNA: TGTGCCAGCAGTTTAAGTTTTTCAGGGGCTAACGAGCAGTACTTC

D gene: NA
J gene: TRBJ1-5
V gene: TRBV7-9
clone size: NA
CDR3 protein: CASSSKGVGQPQHF
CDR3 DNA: TGTGCCAGCAGCTCAAAGGGGGTTGGTCAGCCCCAGCATTTT

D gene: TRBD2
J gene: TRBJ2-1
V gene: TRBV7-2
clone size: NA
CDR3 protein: CASSLALAGAPIFRIEQFF
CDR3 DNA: TGTGCCAGCAGCTTAGCGCTAGCGGGAGCCCCGATTTTCCGTATTGAGCAGTTCTTC

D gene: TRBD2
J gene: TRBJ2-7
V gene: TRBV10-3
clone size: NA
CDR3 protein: CAISESRLIVGGEQYF
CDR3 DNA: TGTGCCATCAGTGAGTCAAGGCTTATAGTGGGGGGGGAGCAGTACTTC

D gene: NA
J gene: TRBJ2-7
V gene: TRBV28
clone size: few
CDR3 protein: CASSLLVDYRYEQYF
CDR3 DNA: TGTGCCAGCAGTTTATTGGTGGACTACCGATACGAGCAGTACTTC

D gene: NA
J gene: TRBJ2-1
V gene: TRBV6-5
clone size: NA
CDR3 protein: CASSSRDWKFF
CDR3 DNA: TGTGCCAGCAGCAGCCGGGACTGGAAGTTCTTC

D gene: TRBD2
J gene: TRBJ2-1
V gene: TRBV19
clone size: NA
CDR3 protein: CASSGRRAGGPDEQFF
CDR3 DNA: TGTGCCAGTAGTGGAAGGCGGGCGGGAGGGCCGGATGAGCAGTTCTTC

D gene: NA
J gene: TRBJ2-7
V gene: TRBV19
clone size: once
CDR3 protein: CASSITGRYEQYF
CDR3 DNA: TGTGCCAGTAGTATAACAGGGCGTTACGAGCAGTACTTC

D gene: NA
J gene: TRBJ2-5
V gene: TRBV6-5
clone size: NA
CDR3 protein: CASSIRGLGETQYF
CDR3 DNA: TGTGCCAGCAGTATCAGGGGTTTGGGAGAGACCCAGTACTTC

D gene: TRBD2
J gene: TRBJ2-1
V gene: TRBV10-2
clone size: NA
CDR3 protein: CASSPEVLSGRSVRDEQFF
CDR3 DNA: TGCGCCAGCAGTCCAGAGGTCCTTAGCGGGAGGAGTGTTAGAGATGAGCAGTTCTTC

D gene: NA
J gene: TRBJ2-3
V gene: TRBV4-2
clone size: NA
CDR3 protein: CASSQVTAVGTDTQYF
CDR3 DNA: TGTGCCAGCAGCCAAGTAACAGCGGTGGGCACAGATACGCAGTATTTT

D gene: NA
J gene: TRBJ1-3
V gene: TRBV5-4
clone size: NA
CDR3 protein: CASSPGPGDRTPSGNTIYF
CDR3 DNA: TGTGCCAGCAGCCCTGGCCCCGGAGACAGGACGCCCTCTGGAAACACCATATATTTT

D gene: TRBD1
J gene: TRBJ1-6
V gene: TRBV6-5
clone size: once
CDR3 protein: CASSREQGLGSPLHF
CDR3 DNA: TGTGCCAGCAGCAGAGAACAGGGGTTAGGATCACCCCTCCACTTT

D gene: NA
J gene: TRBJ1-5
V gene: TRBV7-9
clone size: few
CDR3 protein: CASSLSPRGPQGNQPQHF
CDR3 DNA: TGTGCCAGCAGCTTATCCCCCAGGGGTCCCCAGGGCAATCAGCCCCAGCATTTT

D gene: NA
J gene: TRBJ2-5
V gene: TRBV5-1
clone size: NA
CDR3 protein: CASRIDYSGETQYF
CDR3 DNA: TGCGCCAGCAGGATCGACTATTCTGGGGAGACCCAGTACTTC

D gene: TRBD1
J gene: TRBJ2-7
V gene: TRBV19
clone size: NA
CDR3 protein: CASSRAGTGSYEQYF
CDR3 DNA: TGTGCCAGTAGTAGAGCCGGGACAGGCTCCTACGAGCAGTACTTC

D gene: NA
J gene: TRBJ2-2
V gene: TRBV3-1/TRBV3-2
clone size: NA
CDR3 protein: CASSPKGTLASPGELFF
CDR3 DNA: TGTGCCAGCAGCCCCAAAGGGACTCTAGCGAGCCCCGGGGAGCTGTTTTTT

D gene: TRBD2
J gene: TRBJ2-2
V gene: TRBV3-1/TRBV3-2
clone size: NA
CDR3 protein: CASSQVQRGGPANTGELFF
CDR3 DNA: TGTGCCAGCAGCCAAGTCCAGCGGGGGGGCCCGGCGAACACCGGGGAGCTGTTTTTT

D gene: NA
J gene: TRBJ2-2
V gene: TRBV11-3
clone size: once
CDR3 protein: CASSLIRSGELFF
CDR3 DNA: TGTGCCAGCAGCTTAATCCGGTCCGGGGAGCTGTTTTTT

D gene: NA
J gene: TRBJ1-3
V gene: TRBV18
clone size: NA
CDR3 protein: CASSLEWAGVSSGNTIYF
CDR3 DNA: TGTGCCAGCTCACTGGAATGGGCCGGCGTTTCCTCTGGAAACACCATATATTTT

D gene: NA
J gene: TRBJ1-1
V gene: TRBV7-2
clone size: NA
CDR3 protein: CASSLAFPGNTEAFF
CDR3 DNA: TGTGCCAGCAGCTTAGCGTTTCCGGGGAACACTGAAGCTTTCTTT

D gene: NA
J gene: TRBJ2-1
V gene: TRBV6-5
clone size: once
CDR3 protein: CASTPFGSSYNEQFF
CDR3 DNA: TGTGCCAGCACCCCCTTCGGGAGCTCCTACAATGAGCAGTTCTTC

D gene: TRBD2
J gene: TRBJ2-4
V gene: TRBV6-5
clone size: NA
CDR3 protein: CASSYSGGRAVQYF
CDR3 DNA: TGTGCCAGCAGTTACTCGGGCGGGAGGGCCGTTCAGTACTTC

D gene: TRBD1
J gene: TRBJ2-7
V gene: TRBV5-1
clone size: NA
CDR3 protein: CASRIAGGYEQYF
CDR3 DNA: TGCGCCAGCAGAATCGCAGGGGGCTACGAGCAGTACTTC

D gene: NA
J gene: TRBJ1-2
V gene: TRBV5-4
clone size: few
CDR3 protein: CASSSDSALGYTF
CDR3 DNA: TGTGCCAGCAGCTCGGACAGCGCCCTTGGCTACACCTTC

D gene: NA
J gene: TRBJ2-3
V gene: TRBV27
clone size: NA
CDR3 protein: CASSFVDVNTQYF
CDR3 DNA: TGTGCCAGCAGTTTTGTAGATGTAAATACGCAGTATTTT

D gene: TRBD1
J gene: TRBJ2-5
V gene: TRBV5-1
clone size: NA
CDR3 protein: CASSSSRQGETQYF
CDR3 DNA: TGCGCCAGCAGCTCATCCAGACAGGGGGAGACCCAGTACTTC